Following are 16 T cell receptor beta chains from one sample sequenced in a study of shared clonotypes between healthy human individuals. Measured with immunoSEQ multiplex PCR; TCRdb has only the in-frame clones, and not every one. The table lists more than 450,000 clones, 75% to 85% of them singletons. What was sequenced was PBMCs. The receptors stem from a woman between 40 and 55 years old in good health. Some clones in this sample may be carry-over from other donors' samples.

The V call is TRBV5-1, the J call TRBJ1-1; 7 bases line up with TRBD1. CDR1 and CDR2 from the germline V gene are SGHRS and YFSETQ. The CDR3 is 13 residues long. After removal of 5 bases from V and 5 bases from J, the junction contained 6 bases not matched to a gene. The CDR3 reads CASRYDRVTEAFF. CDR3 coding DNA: TGCGCCAGCAGATACGACAGGGTTACTGAAGCTTTCTTT. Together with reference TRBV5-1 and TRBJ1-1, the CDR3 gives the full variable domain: KAGVTQTPRYLIKTRGQQVTLSCSPISGHRSVSWYQQTPGQGLQFLFEYFSETQRNKGNFPGRFSGRQFSNSRSEMNVSTLELGDSALYLCASRYDRVTEAFFGQGTRLTVV.

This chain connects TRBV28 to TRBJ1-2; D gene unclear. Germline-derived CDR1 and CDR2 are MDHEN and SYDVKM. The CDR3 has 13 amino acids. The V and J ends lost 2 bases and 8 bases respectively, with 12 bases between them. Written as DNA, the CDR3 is TGTGCCAGCAGTTTACTCCCCATCAAGGGCTACACCTTC. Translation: CASSLLPIKGYTF.

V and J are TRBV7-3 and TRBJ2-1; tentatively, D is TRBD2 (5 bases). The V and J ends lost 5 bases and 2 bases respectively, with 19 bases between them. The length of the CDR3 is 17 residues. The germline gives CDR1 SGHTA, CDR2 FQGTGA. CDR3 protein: CASSVGGPEDPYNEQFF. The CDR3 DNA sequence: TGTGCCAGCAGCGTTGGCGGGCCGGAGGACCCCTACAATGAGCAGTTCTTC.

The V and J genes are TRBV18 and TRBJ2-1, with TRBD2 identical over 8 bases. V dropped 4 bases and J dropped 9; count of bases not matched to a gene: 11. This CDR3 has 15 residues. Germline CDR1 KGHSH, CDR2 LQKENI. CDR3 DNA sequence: TGTGCCAGCTCACTCGGGACTAGTTTCGTGGGTGAGCAGTTCTTC. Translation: CASSLGTSFVGEQFF. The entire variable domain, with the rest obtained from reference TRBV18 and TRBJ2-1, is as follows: NAGVMQNPRHLVRRRGQEARLRCSPMKGHSHVYWYRQLPEEGLKFMVYLQKENIIDESGMPKERFSAEFPKEGPSILRIQQVVRGDSAAYFCASSLGTSFVGEQFFGPGTRLTVL.

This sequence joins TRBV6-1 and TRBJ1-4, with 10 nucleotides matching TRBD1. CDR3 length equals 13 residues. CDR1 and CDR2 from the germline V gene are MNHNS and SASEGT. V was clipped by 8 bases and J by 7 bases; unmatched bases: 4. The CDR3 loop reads CASDRDRGEKLFF. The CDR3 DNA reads TGTGCCAGCGACCGGGACAGGGGTGAAAAACTGTTTTTT.

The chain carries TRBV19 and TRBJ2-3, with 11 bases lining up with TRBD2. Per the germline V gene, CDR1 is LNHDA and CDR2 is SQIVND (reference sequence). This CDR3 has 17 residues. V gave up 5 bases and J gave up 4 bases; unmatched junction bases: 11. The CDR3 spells CASSAQLTSGSADTQYF. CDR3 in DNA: TGTGCCAGTAGTGCCCAATTAACTAGCGGGAGTGCAGATACGCAGTATTTT.

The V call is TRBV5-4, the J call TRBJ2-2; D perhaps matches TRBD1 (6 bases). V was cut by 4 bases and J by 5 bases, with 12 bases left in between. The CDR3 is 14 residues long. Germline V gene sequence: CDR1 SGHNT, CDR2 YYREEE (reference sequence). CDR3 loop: CASSLRGLTGELFF. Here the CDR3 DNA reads TGTGCCAGCAGCCTGAGGGGGTTAACCGGGGAGCTGTTTTTT.

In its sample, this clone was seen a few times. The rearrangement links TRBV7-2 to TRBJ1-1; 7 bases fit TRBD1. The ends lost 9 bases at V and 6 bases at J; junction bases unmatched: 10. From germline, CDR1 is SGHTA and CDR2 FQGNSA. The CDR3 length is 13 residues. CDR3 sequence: CASRARGIAEAFF. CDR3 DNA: TGTGCCAGTCGAGCCAGGGGGATCGCTGAAGCTTTCTTT.

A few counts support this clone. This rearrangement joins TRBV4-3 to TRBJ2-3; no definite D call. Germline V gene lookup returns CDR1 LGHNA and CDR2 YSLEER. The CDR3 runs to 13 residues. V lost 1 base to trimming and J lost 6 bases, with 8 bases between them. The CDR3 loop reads CASSQASMDTQYF. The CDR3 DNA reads TGCGCCAGCAGCCAAGCTAGTATGGATACGCAGTATTTT.

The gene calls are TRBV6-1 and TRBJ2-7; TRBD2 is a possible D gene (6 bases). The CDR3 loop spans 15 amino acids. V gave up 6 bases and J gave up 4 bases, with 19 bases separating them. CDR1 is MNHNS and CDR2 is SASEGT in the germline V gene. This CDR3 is CASRRDFTLSYEQYF. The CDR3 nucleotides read TGTGCCAGCAGGAGGGACTTCACCCTTAGTTACGAGCAGTACTTC.

CDR3 DNA sequence: TGTGCCAGCATTGGAGCGGGGTACTCCTACGAGCAGTACTTC. Its protein product is CASIGAGYSYEQYF. V and J are TRBV28 and TRBJ2-7, with 7 nucleotides matching TRBD2. The CDR3 sequence is 14 residues long. The V gene's germline CDR1 is MDHEN and CDR2 SYDVKM. After removal of 7 bases from V and 0 bases from J, the junction contained 6 bases not matched to a gene.

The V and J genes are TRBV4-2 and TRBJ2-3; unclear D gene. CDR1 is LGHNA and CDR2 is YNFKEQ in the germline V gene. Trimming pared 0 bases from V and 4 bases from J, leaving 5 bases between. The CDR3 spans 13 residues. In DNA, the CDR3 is TGTGCCAGCAGCCAAGAGTACCCAGATACGCAGTATTTT. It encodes CASSQEYPDTQYF.

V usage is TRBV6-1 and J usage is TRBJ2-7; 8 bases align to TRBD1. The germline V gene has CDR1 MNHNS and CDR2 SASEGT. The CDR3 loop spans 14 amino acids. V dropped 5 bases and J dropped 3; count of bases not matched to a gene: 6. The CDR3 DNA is TGTGCCAGCAGTTTGGACAGGGAGATCTACGAGCAGTACTTC. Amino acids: CASSLDREIYEQYF.

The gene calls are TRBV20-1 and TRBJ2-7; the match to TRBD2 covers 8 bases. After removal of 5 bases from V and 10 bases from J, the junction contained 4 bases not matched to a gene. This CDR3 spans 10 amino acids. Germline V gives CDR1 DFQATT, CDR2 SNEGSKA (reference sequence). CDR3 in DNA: TGCAGTGCTCATAGCGGGATCCAGTACTTC. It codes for CSAHSGIQYF.

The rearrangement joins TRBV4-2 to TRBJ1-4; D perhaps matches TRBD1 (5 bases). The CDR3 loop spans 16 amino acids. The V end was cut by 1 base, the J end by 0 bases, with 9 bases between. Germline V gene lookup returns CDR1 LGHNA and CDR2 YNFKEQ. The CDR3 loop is CASSQAGGATNEKLFF. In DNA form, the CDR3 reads TGTGCCAGCAGCCAAGCGGGGGGGGCAACTAATGAAAAACTGTTTTTT.

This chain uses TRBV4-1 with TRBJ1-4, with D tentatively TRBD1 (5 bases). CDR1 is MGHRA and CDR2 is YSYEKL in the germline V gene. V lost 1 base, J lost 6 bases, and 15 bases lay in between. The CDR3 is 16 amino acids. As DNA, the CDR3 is TGCGCCAGCAGCCAAGTTTCTACGGCAGGGTATGAAAAACTGTTTTTT. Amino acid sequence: CASSQVSTAGYEKLFF.